This TCR beta chain is drawn from a study of cytomegalovirus exposure and HLA in healthy donors. Study summary: As an earlier analysis found, around 200 million T cells yielded about 120 million unique TCR beta sequences. The Caucasian-associated ancestry cluster contained roughly four fifths of the roughly 390 genotyped donors. General observations from the study: Listed as cytomegalovirus-associated were 164 TCR beta chains.

Germline V lookup: CDR1 SGHVS, CDR2 FQNEAQ. J gave up 3 bases and V 5 bases, and 6 bases lay outside the gene matches. The CDR3 has 15 amino acids. For this clone: Its antigen is still unknown.

60 Vbeta and 13 Jbeta primers were used in PCR. The repertoire was sequenced with immunoSEQ multiplex PCR; TCRdb's copy has only in-frame clones and lacks some. This repertoire shows over 200,000 clones, 80% to 90% found once; its top ten account for approximately 1%. The V gene is TRBV7-8, the J gene TRBJ2-7, with 11 positions matching TRBD2. What was sequenced was PBMCs. This clonotype was obtained from a woman aged 18-30 years in good health and CMV-seronegative. The DNA of the CDR3 is TGTGCCAGCAGCATAGTGACTAGCGGGATCTACGAGCAGTACTTC. Its protein is CASSIVTSGIYEQYF.